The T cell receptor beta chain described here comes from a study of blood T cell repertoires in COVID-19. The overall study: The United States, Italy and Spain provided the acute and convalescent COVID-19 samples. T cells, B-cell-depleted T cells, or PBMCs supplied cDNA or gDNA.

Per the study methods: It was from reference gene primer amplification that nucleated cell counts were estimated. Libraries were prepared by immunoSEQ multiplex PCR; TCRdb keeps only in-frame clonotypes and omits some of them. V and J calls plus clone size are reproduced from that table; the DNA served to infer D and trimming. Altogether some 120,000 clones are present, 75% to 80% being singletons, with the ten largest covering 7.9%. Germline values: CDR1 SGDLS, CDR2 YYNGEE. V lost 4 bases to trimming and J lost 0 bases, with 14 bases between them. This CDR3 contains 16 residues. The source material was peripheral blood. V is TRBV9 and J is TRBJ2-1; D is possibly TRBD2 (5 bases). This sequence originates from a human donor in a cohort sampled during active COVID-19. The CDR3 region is CASSPVGDSSYNEQFF. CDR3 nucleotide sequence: TGTGCCAGCAGCCCCGTCGGGGATAGCTCCTACAATGAGCAGTTCTTC. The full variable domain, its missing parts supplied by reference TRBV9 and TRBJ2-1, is DSGVTQTPKHLITATGQRVTLRCSPRSGDLSVYWYQQSLDQGLQFLIQYYNGEERAKGNILERFSAQQFPDLHSELNLSSLELGDSALYFCASSPVGDSSYNEQFFGPGTRLTVL.